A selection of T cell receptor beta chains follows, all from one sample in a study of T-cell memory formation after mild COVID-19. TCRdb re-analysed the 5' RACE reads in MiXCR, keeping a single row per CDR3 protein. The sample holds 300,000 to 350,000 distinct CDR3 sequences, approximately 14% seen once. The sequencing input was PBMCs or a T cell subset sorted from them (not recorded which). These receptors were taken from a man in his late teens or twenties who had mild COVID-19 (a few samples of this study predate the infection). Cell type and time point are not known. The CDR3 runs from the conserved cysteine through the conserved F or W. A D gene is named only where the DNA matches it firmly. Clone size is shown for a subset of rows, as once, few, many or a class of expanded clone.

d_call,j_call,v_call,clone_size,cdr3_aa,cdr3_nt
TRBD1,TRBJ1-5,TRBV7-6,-,CASSRQGSGQPQHF,TGTGCCAGCAGCAGACAGGGTTCGGGACAGCCCCAGCATTTT
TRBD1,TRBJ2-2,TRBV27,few,CASSRQGVSGELFF,TGTGCCAGCTCCCGACAGGGGGTATCCGGGGAGCTGTTTTTT
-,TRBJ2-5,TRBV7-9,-,CASSLEGSLGWETQYF,TGTGCCAGCAGCTTAGAAGGAAGCCTTGGCTGGGAGACCCAGTACTTC
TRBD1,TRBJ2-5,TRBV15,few,CATSRDWTGTRETQYF,TGTGCCACCAGCAGAGATTGGACAGGGACAAGGGAGACCCAGTACTTC
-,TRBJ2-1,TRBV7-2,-,CASNGGPRNEQFF,TGTGCCAGCAATGGGGGGCCTCGAAATGAGCAGTTCTTC
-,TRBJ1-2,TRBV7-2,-,CASSLFPTTNGYTF,TGTGCCAGCAGCTTATTCCCCACGACAAATGGCTACACCTTC
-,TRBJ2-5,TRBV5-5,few,CASSSWTLVETQYF,TGTGCCAGCAGCTCGTGGACCCTGGTCGAGACCCAGTACTTC
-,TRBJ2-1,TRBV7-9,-,CASRPMAGRQEQFF,TGTGCCAGCAGACCAATGGCGGGGCGTCAGGAGCAGTTCTTC
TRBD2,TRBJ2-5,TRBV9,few,CASSVVASGGADQETQYF,TGTGCCAGCAGCGTAGTCGCTAGCGGGGGGGCCGACCAAGAGACCCAGTACTTC
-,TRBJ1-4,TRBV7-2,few,CASSLDSNRVSEKLFF,TGTGCCAGCAGCTTAGATAGTAACAGGGTCAGTGAAAAACTGTTTTTT
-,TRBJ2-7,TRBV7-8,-,CASSQGGSALGGYEQYF,TGTGCCAGCAGCCAAGGGGGGTCAGCCTTGGGGGGCTACGAGCAGTACTTC
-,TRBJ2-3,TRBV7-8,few,CASSLVGPDTDTQYF,TGTGCCAGCAGCTTAGTCGGACCAGATACAGATACGCAGTATTTT
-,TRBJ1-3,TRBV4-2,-,CASSRGPGPSGNTIYF,TGTGCCAGCTCCCGAGGTCCTGGGCCCTCTGGAAACACCATATATTTT
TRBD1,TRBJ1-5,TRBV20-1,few,CSARVGGGLSNQPQHF,TGCAGTGCTAGAGTAGGGGGCGGGTTAAGCAATCAGCCCCAGCATTTT
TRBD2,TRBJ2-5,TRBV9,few,CASSRRVAGSKETQYF,TGTGCCAGCAGTCGTCGAGTAGCGGGGAGTAAAGAGACCCAGTACTTC
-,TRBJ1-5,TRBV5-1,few,CASSLAVAGQPQHF,TGCGCCAGCAGCTTGGCCGTGGCCGGGCAGCCCCAGCATTTT
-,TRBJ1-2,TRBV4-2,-,CASSHSDVRVKGYTF,TGTGCCAGCAGCCACTCCGATGTTAGGGTGAAAGGCTACACCTTC
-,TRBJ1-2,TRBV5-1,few,CASSLFRDTYGYTF,TGCGCCAGCAGCTTGTTCCGGGACACCTATGGCTACACCTTC
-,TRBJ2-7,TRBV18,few,CASSPPVTYEQYF,TGTGCCAGCTCACCTCCGGTCACCTACGAGCAGTACTTC
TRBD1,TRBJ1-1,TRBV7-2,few,CASSPIRTGVAEAFF,TGTGCCAGCAGCCCTATTCGGACAGGCGTCGCTGAAGCTTTCTTT
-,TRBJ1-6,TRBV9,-,CASSVGDDSPLHF,TGTGCCAGCAGCGTGGGGGATGATTCACCCCTCCACTTT
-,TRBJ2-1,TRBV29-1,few,CSVEVISYNEQFF,TGCAGCGTTGAAGTGATCTCCTACAATGAGCAGTTCTTC
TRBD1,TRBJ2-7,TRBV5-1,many,CASSFGQEIGEQYF,TGCGCCAGCAGCTTTGGACAGGAGATCGGCGAGCAGTACTTC
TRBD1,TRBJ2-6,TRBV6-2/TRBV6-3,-,CASSYGTGGGSGANVLTF,TGTGCCAGCAGTTACGGAACAGGGGGCGGCTCTGGGGCCAACGTCCTGACTTTC
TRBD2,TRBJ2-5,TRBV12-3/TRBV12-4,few,CASSRGLVPETQYF,TGTGCCAGCAGTAGAGGACTAGTCCCAGAGACCCAGTACTTC
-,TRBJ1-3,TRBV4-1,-,CASSQSLGREKGNTIYF,TGCGCCAGCAGCCAATCTTTGGGCAGGGAAAAAGGAAACACCATATATTTT
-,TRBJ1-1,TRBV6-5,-,CASSYAQSWPRAIEAFF,TGTGCCAGCAGTTACGCCCAATCTTGGCCTAGGGCCATCGAAGCTTTCTTT
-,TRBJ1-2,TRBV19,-,CASGTHGNHNYGYTF,TGTGCCAGCGGGACACACGGGAATCATAACTATGGCTACACCTTC
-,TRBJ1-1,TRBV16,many,CASSQASGLGAFF,TGTGCCAGCAGCCAAGCTTCGGGGTTAGGGGCTTTCTTT
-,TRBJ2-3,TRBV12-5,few,CASGLMSTDTQYF,TGTGCTAGTGGTTTGATGTCGACAGATACGCAGTATTTT
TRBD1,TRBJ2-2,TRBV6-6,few,CASSYSRTGTGELFF,TGTGCCAGCAGTTACTCGCGGACAGGCACCGGGGAGCTGTTTTTT
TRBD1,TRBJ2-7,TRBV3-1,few,CASSPRTGTGPYEQYF,TGTGCCAGCAGCCCCAGGACCGGGACAGGACCTTACGAGCAGTACTTC
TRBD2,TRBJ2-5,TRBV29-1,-,CSVDPGLAVETQYF,TGCAGCGTTGACCCAGGACTAGCGGTTGAGACCCAGTACTTC
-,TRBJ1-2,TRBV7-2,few,CASSSINYGYTF,TGTGCCAGCAGCAGCATTAACTATGGCTACACCTTC
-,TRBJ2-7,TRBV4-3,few,CASSQDWTPGLEQYF,TGCGCCAGCAGCCAAGATTGGACCCCAGGGTTGGAGCAGTACTTC
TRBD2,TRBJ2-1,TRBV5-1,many,CASSRGLADYNEQFF,TGCGCCAGCAGCCGCGGACTAGCGGACTACAATGAGCAGTTCTTC
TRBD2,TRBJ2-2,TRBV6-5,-,CASSRLSSGNTGELFF,TGTGCCAGCAGTCGGTTGTCTAGCGGTAACACCGGGGAGCTGTTTTTT
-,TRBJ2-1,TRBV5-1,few,CASSLTTGTTIPLF,TGCGCCAGCAGCCTGACCACAGGGACCACCATCCCCCTCTTC
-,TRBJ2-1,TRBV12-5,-,CASGPDLWGNEQFF,TGTGCTAGTGGTCCCGATTTGTGGGGAAATGAGCAGTTCTTC
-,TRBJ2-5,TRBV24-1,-,CATSDLAGVGETQYF,TGTGCCACCAGTGATCTCGCTGGGGTTGGAGAGACCCAGTACTTC
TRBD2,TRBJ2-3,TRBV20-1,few,CSARDPTSGVTDTQYF,TGCAGTGCTAGAGATCCGACTAGCGGGGTTACAGATACGCAGTATTTT
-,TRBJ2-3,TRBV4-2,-,CASSDGWTDTQYF,TGTGCCAGCAGCGACGGGTGGACAGATACGCAGTATTTT
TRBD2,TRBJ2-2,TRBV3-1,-,CASSQVPGGDTGELFF,TGTGCCAGCAGCCAAGTTCCGGGGGGGGACACCGGGGAGCTGTTTTTT
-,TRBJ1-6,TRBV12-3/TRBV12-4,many,CASSLIEGYYNSPLHF,TGTGCCAGCAGTTTAATCGAGGGGTATTATAATTCACCCCTCCACTTT
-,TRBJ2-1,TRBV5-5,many,CASSRPYTTGAASNEQFF,TGTGCCAGCAGCCGGCCCTATACAACAGGAGCCGCTAGTAATGAGCAGTTCTTC
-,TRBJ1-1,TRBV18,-,CASSPSSAGNTEAFF,TGTGCCAGCTCACCATCGTCGGCGGGAAACACTGAAGCTTTCTTT
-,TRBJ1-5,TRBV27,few,CASRQGLNQPQHF,TGTGCCAGCAGGCAGGGGTTGAATCAGCCCCAGCATTTT
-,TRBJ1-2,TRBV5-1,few,CASHDRSDGYTF,TGCGCCAGCCACGACAGGTCGGATGGCTACACCTTC
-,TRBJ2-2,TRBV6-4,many,CASSVAQGANTGELFF,TGTGCCAGCAGTGTTGCACAGGGCGCGAACACCGGGGAGCTGTTTTTT
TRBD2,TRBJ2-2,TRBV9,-,CASSVGLAGIGAGELFF,TGTGCCAGCAGCGTGGGACTAGCGGGGATCGGGGCCGGGGAGCTGTTTTTT
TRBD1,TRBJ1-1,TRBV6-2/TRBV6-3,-,CASSYLTGRRTEAFF,TGTGCCAGCAGTTACTTGACAGGGCGGAGAACTGAAGCTTTCTTT
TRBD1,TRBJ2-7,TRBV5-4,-,CASSYRDRESEQYF,TGTGCCAGCAGCTACCGGGACAGGGAGAGCGAGCAGTACTTC
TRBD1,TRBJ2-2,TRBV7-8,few,CASSFWDSSTGELFF,TGTGCCAGCAGCTTCTGGGACAGCAGCACCGGGGAGCTGTTTTTT
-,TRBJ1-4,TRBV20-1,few,CSARVRDEKLFF,TGCAGTGCTAGAGTCAGGGATGAAAAACTGTTTTTT
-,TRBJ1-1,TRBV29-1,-,CSVEDIGAEAFF,TGCAGCGTTGAAGATATCGGGGCTGAAGCTTTCTTT
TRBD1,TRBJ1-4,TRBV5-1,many,CASSNTIQGSGEKLFF,TGCGCCAGCAGCAACACGATACAGGGGTCGGGGGAAAAACTGTTTTTT
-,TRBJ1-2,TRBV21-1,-,CASSKRGDYGYTF,TGTGCCAGCAGCAAGCGGGGCGACTATGGCTACACCTTC
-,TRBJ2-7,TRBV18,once,CASSVGGIEQYF,TGTGCCAGCTCAGTAGGAGGGATCGAGCAGTACTTC